Presented here are 27 T cell receptor beta chains from one specimen sequenced in a study of shared clonotypes between healthy human individuals (dated by TCRdb to about 2020). The library was generated by the immunoSEQ multiplex PCR assay. TCRdb carries this immuneACCESS record with in-frame sequences only. Its versions omit some clonotypes, under half of them owing to an unresolved V gene in the studies checked, with the rest unexplained. This sample comprises a few million clones, 93% of them detected only once. 0.3% to 0.4% of the sample goes to the ten largest clones. Sequencing input: naive CD4+ T cells from PBMCs. Reading the label with the study, this specimen's cell subset or site is: CD45RA+ positively selected. The receptors come from a man aged 18 to 30 in good health. Some clones in this sample may be carry-over from other donors' samples.

V gene TRBV27 combines with J gene TRBJ1-2, with 7 bases fitting TRBD1. The germline gives CDR1 MNHEY, CDR2 SMNVEV (reference sequence). With V trimmed by 6 bases and J by 4 bases, 5 bases remained unmatched. This CDR3 region has 13 residues. CDR3 in amino acids: CASSRDSSYGYTF. The CDR3 nucleotides read TGTGCCAGCAGCAGGGACAGCTCCTATGGCTACACCTTC.

J is TRBJ1-1 and V is TRBV7-8, with a weak D call TRBD1 (6 bases). The V gene lost 1 base and the J gene lost 1 base, with 16 bases spanning the gap. The CDR3 consists of 17 residues. Germline V gene data show CDR1 as SGHVS and CDR2 as FQNEAQ. CDR3 residues: CASSLGDGTPENTEAFF. DNA of the CDR3: TGTGCCAGCAGCTTAGGAGACGGGACACCGGAGAACACTGAAGCTTTCTTT.

This clone showed up just once. The chain joins TRBV5-4 to TRBJ2-1; D possibly matches TRBD1 or TRBD2 (5 bases each). V lost 2 bases and J 5 bases, leaving 11 bases between the germline ends. Germline V CDR1 and CDR2: SGHNT, YYREEE (reference sequence). The CDR3 contains 14 residues. The DNA for the CDR3 is TGTGCCAGCAGCTTCCGGGACGCTAACAATGAGCAGTTCTTC. Translated: CASSFRDANNEQFF.

The V call is TRBV6-1, the J call TRBJ2-2, with TRBD1 matching over 8 bases. Germline trimming cut 7 bases from V and 4 bases from J; bases unmatched to any gene: 5. Per the germline V gene, CDR1 is MNHNS and CDR2 is SASEGT. The CDR3 totals 14 residues. CDR3 in amino acids: CASKQGVRTGELFF. CDR3 coding DNA: TGTGCCAGCAAACAGGGGGTACGCACCGGGGAGCTGTTTTTT.

This clone has just a few counts. The V call is TRBV7-2, the J call TRBJ1-5; no definite D call. The V end was cut by 4 bases, the J end by 10 bases, with 17 bases between. Germline V gives CDR1 SGHTA, CDR2 FQGNSA. The CDR3 has 14 residues. The CDR3 here is CASSSDGQLIPQHF. CDR3 DNA sequence: TGTGCCAGCAGCTCGGACGGGCAGTTGATTCCCCAGCATTTT.

The chain joins TRBV29-1 to TRBJ2-2, with TRBD1 matching 10 bases. The germline CDR1 and CDR2 sequences are SQVTM and ANQGSEA. Trimming at V came to 4 bases and at J to 5 bases, leaving 7 bases not matched to a gene. The CDR3 runs 15 residues. In DNA form, the CDR3 reads TGCAGCGTTGCTCGGGACAGGGGAAGGACCGGGGAGCTGTTTTTT. It specifies CSVARDRGRTGELFF.

The chain recombines TRBV30 with TRBJ2-1, with 8 bases lining up with TRBD1. The CDR3 runs to 17 residues. Trimming removed 0 bases from V and 0 bases from J; junction bases left unmatched: 7. Germline V gives CDR1 GTSNPN, CDR2 SVGIG (reference sequence). CDR3 amino acids: CAWSVQGGSSSYNEQFF. DNA of the CDR3: TGTGCCTGGAGTGTACAGGGGGGAAGTAGCTCCTACAATGAGCAGTTCTTC.

The rearrangement uses TRBV14 and TRBJ2-7, with 7 nucleotides matching TRBD1. From germline, CDR1 is SGHDN and CDR2 FVKESK. This CDR3 spans 15 amino acids. V shed 5 bases and J 5 bases; nucleotides not matched to a gene: 12. The CDR3 bases are TGTGCCAGCAGCAGGAGGACAGGAGTCGACCACGAGCAGTACTTC. Translated: CASSRRTGVDHEQYF.

This chain links TRBV6-6 with TRBJ2-5; 10 bases are a match to TRBD2. This CDR3 spans 15 amino acids. J gave up 5 bases and V 4 bases, and 7 bases lay outside the gene matches. Germline CDR1 reads MNHNY; CDR2 reads SVGAGI (reference sequence). The CDR3 protein is CASSSRTSGRETQYF. The CDR3 DNA is TGTGCCAGCAGTTCCAGGACTAGCGGTAGGGAGACCCAGTACTTC.

The chain combines TRBV6-1 with TRBJ2-1; TRBD2 matches 9 bases. The CDR3 spans 15 residues. Germline CDR1 is MNHNS and CDR2 is SASEGT. Unmatched junction bases numbered 4, after V lost 2 bases and J lost 5 bases. The CDR3 DNA is TGTGCCAGCAGTGAAAAGACTAGCGGAAACAATGAGCAGTTCTTC. Translated: CASSEKTSGNNEQFF.

J is TRBJ1-3 and V is TRBV6-6, with 7 bases matching TRBD1. Germline V gene sequence: CDR1 MNHNY, CDR2 SVGAGI (reference sequence). The CDR3 covers 15 residues. V lost 5 bases and J lost 2; bases outside the gene matches: 6. DNA for the CDR3: TGTGCCAGCAGTAAAAGACAGGGCACTGGAAACACCATATATTTT. Encoded protein: CASSKRQGTGNTIYF.

V and J are TRBV6-5 and TRBJ1-1; D gene uncertain. Trimming pared 4 bases from V and 7 bases from J, leaving 13 bases between. CDR3 length: 13 amino acids. Germline CDR1 is MNHEY and CDR2 is SVGAGI. The CDR3 sequence: CASSWNRGNEAFF. The CDR3 coding sequence is TGTGCCAGCAGTTGGAACAGAGGGAATGAAGCTTTCTTT.

The chain couples TRBV27 to TRBJ2-7, with 10 bases that match TRBD2. V was pared by 5 bases and J by 5 bases, with 6 bases of the junction left unmatched. CDR3 size: 14 residues. Germline values: CDR1 MNHEY, CDR2 SMNVEV (reference sequence). CDR3 sequence reads: CASSAGTSVNEQYF. CDR3 DNA: TGTGCCAGCAGTGCCGGGACTAGCGTGAACGAGCAGTACTTC.

About this clone: The sample holds other DNA sequences that translate to the same CDR3. J is TRBJ2-7 and V is TRBV2, with TRBD1 matching over 10 bases. V was pared by 5 bases and J by 7 bases, with 5 bases of the junction left unmatched. This CDR3 has 13 amino acids. CDR1 SNHLY and CDR2 FYNNEI come from the germline V gene. The CDR3 here is CASSPGQGREQYF. DNA for the CDR3: TGTGCCAGCAGTCCGGGACAGGGGCGTGAGCAGTACTTC.

The chain is built from TRBV30 and TRBJ2-7; TRBD2 aligns across 12 bases. Trimming cost V 7 bases and J 6 bases; bases outside gene matches: 10. CDR1 and CDR2 (germline): GTSNPN, SVGIG (reference sequence). CDR3 size: 14 residues. The CDR3 is CALTSGRGGLEQYF. For the CDR3, the DNA is TGTGCCTTGACTAGCGGGAGAGGGGGTCTCGAGCAGTACTTC. The full variable domain, completed using reference TRBV30 and TRBJ2-7, is SQTIHQWPATLVQPVGSPLSLECTVEGTSNPNLYWYRQAAGRGLQLLFYSVGIGQISSEVPQNLSASRPQDRQFILSSKKLLLSDSGFYLCALTSGRGGLEQYFGPGTRLTVT.

J is TRBJ2-2 and V is TRBV9; weak D call: TRBD1 (7 bases). The CDR3 has 13 residues. Germline-derived CDR1 and CDR2 are SGDLS and YYNGEE. The V end lost 4 bases, the J end lost 5 bases, and 9 bases lay between the germline ends. CDR3 protein: CASSPGGTGELFF. DNA for the CDR3: TGTGCCAGCAGCCCAGGGGGGACCGGGGAGCTGTTTTTT.

In the case of this clone: The sample holds other DNA sequences that translate to the same CDR3. The rearrangement uses TRBV20-1 and TRBJ2-7, with D possibly matching TRBD1 (5 bases). Germline V gene lookup returns CDR1 DFQATT and CDR2 SNEGSKA (reference sequence). V lost 5 bases and J lost 3, with 8 bases in between. This CDR3 contains 11 residues. CDR3 protein: CSASQGYEQYF. CDR3 sequence (DNA): TGCAGTGCTTCGCAGGGCTACGAGCAGTACTTC.

This rearrangement joins TRBV6-1 to TRBJ1-2, with D possibly being TRBD1 (5 bases). Trimming removed 6 bases from V and 5 bases from J, with 13 bases in between. This CDR3 spans 13 amino acids. Germline V gene sequence: CDR1 MNHNS, CDR2 SASEGT. In DNA form, the CDR3 reads TGTGCCAGCAGGGGGGACCGCATATATGGCTACACCTTC. Translation gives CASRGDRIYGYTF.

Regarding this clone: Other DNA sequences in the same sample also yield this CDR3. The gene calls are TRBV18 and TRBJ2-1; 12 bases are a match to TRBD2. Trimming took 3 bases from V and 8 from J; bases not matched to a gene: 5. This CDR3 spans 15 amino acids. Germline values: CDR1 KGHSH, CDR2 LQKENI. The CDR3 loop is CASSPTSGRGDEQFF. The DNA of the CDR3 is TGTGCCAGCTCACCGACTAGCGGGAGAGGTGATGAGCAGTTCTTC.

The chain is built from TRBV7-8 and TRBJ1-1, with 7 bases fitting TRBD1. The CDR3 consists of 14 residues. In germline, CDR1 is SGHVS, CDR2 FQNEAQ. J was trimmed by 5 bases and V by 5 bases; bases with no gene match: 8. CDR3 region: CASSPGTGATEAFF. CDR3 sequence (DNA): TGTGCCAGCAGCCCGGGAACAGGGGCGACTGAAGCTTTCTTT. Based on the CDR3 plus reference TRBV7-8 and TRBJ1-1, the full variable domain is GAGVSQSPRYKVAKRGQDVALRCDPISGHVSLFWYQQALGQGPEFLTYFQNEAQLDKSGLPSDRFFAERPEGSVSTLKIQRTQQEDSAVYLCASSPGTGATEAFFGQGTRLTVV.

The chain combines TRBV4-1 with TRBJ2-5; no reliable D call. The germline gives CDR1 MGHRA, CDR2 YSYEKL. CDR3 size: 16 residues. V dropped 0 bases and J dropped 6 bases, with 17 bases sitting between them. DNA for the CDR3: TGCGCCAGCAGCCAAGAACCCCCTCCCGTCGCACAGACCCAGTACTTC. The encoded protein is CASSQEPPPVAQTQYF.

The rearrangement joins TRBV5-1 to TRBJ2-5; D remains unclear. The germline V gene encodes CDR1 SGHRS and CDR2 YFSETQ. The ends were cut back, 2 bases at V and 5 bases at J, with 10 bases in the middle. The CDR3 contains 13 residues. CDR3 residues: CASSFRSSETQYF. Here the CDR3 DNA reads TGCGCCAGCAGCTTTCGGAGTTCGGAGACCCAGTACTTC.

Comments on this clone: This specimen includes other DNA sequences encoding the same CDR3. This chain links TRBV6-5 with TRBJ2-5; TRBD1 is a possible D gene (5 bases). V was shortened by 2 bases and J by 2 bases, with 6 bases between the two germline ends. This CDR3 comprises 13 residues. From germline, CDR1 is MNHEY and CDR2 SVGAGI. Here the CDR3 reads CASSYGHQETQYF. The CDR3 DNA follows: TGTGCCAGCAGTTACGGACATCAAGAGACCCAGTACTTC.

This chain uses TRBV28 with TRBJ1-2, with no clear D. From germline, CDR1 is MDHEN and CDR2 SYDVKM. The ends were cut back, 6 bases at V and 4 bases at J, with 18 bases in the middle. This CDR3 spans 15 amino acids. The CDR3 loop reads CASSPGLIRGYGYTF. The CDR3 nucleotides read TGTGCCAGCAGCCCGGGCCTAATTCGGGGCTATGGCTACACCTTC.

The chain employs TRBV4-3 and TRBJ2-7; D tentatively reads TRBD1 or TRBD2 (5 bases each). Germline-derived CDR1 and CDR2 are LGHNA and YSLEER. V was clipped by 8 bases and J by 6 bases, with 23 bases between them. The CDR3 runs 15 residues. The CDR3, as DNA: TGCGCCAGCCAGTATGGGGGACGAGCCCGTTCCGAGCAGTACTTC. The encoded protein is CASQYGGRARSEQYF.

The chain recombines TRBV12-5 with TRBJ2-1, with D uncertain. CDR1 and CDR2 from the germline V gene are LGHNT and FRNRAP. CDR3 length: 14 residues. V lost 0 bases to trimming and J lost 6 bases, with 9 bases between them. CDR3 region: CASGLVGKVNEQFF. CDR3 DNA sequence: TGTGCTAGTGGTTTGGTGGGCAAGGTCAATGAGCAGTTCTTC.

The chain employs TRBV18 and TRBJ2-2; D perhaps matches TRBD2 (6 bases). The CDR3 spans 16 residues. Trimming left V 3 bases short and J 5 bases short, with 16 bases between. Germline CDR1 is KGHSH and CDR2 is LQKENI. The DNA for the CDR3 is TGTGCCAGCTCACCGGCATGGGGGAGGCTAACCGGGGAGCTGTTTTTT. Translated, it gives CASSPAWGRLTGELFF.